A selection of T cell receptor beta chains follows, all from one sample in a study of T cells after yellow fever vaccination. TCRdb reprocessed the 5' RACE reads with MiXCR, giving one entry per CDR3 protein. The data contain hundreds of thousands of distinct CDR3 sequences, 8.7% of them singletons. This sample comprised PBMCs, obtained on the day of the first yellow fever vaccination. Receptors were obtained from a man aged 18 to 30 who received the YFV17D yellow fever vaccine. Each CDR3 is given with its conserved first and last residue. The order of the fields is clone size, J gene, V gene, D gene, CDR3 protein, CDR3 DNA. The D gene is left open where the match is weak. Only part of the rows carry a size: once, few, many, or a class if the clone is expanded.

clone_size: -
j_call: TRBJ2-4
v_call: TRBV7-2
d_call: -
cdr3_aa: CASSHSVAKNIQYF
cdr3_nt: TGTGCCAGCAGCCATAGCGTAGCCAAAAACATTCAGTACTTC

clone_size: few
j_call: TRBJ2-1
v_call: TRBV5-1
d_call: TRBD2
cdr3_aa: CASRLAGFPDEQFF
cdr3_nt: TGCGCCAGCCGACTAGCGGGGTTCCCGGATGAGCAGTTCTTC

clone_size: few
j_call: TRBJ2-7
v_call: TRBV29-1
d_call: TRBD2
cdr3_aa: CSATGLAGFNEQYF
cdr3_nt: TGCAGCGCGACGGGACTAGCGGGGTTTAACGAGCAGTACTTC

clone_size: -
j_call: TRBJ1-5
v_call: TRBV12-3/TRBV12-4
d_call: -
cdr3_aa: CASSREPSSNQPQHF
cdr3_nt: TGTGCCAGCAGTCGGGAGCCCTCCAGCAATCAGCCCCAGCATTTT

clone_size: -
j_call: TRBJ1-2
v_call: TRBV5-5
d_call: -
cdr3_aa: CASAVGQLTNYGYTF
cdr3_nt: TGTGCCAGCGCCGTGGGACAACTCACTAACTATGGCTACACCTTC

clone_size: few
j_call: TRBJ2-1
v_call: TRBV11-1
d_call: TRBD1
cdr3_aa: CASSTPEPDRERANEQFF
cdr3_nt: TGTGCCAGCAGCACGCCAGAGCCGGACAGGGAGAGGGCCAATGAGCAGTTCTTC

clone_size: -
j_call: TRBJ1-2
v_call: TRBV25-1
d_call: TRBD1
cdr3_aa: CASSEGDRGGYTF
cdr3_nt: TGTGCCAGCAGTGAAGGGGACAGGGGTGGCTACACCTTC

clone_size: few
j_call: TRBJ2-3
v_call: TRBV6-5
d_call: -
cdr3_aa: CASSYSLGVGPDTQYF
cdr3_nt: TGTGCCAGCAGTTACTCCCTCGGGGTAGGGCCAGATACGCAGTATTTT

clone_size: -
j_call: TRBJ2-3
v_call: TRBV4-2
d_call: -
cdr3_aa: CASSQVWAGASSTDTQYF
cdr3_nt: TGTGCCAGCAGCCAAGTCTGGGCAGGGGCAAGTAGCACAGATACGCAGTATTTT

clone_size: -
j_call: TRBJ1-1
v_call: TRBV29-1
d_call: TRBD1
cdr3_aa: CSTHRGTNTEAFF
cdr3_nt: TGCAGCACACACAGGGGGACGAACACTGAAGCTTTCTTT

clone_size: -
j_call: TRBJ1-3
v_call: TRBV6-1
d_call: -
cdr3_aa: CASRRLGLSGNTTYF
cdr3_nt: TGTGCCAGCAGACGCCTCGGACTTTCCGGAAACACCACATATTTT

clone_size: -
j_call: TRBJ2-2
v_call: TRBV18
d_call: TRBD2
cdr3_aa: CASSGLGVNTGELFF
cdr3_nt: TGTGCCAGCTCGGGACTAGGGGTGAACACCGGGGAGCTGTTTTTT

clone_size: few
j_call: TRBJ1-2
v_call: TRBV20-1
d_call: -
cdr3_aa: CSASRGRRYGYTF
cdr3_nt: TGCAGTGCCTCTAGGGGACGAAGATATGGCTACACCTTC

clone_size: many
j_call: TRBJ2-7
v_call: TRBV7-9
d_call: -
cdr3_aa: CASSLASVSEQYF
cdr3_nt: TGTGCCAGCAGCTTAGCGTCGGTTTCCGAGCAGTACTTC

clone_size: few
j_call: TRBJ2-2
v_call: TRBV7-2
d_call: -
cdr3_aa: CATLQGPREGELFF
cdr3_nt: TGTGCCACCCTACAGGGCCCACGGGAGGGGGAGCTGTTTTTT

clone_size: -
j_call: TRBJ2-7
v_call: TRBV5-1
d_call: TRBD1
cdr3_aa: CASSASGTAYEQYF
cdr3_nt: TGCGCCAGCAGCGCCTCCGGGACAGCCTACGAGCAGTACTTC

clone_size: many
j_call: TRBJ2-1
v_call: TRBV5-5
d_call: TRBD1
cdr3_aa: CASSSGQLDEQFF
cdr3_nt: TGTGCCAGCAGCTCGGGACAGCTGGATGAGCAGTTCTTC

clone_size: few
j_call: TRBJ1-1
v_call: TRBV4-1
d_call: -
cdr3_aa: CASSLWHLRGTEAFF
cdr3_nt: TGCGCCAGCAGCCTGTGGCATCTTCGGGGCACTGAAGCTTTCTTT

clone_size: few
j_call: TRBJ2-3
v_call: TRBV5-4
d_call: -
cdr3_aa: CASSLDYSEADTQYF
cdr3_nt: TGTGCCAGCAGCTTGGACTATAGTGAGGCAGATACGCAGTATTTT

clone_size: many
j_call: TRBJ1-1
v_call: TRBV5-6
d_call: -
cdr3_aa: CASSLGRGFEAFF
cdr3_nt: TGTGCCAGCAGCTTGGGACGGGGGTTTGAAGCTTTCTTT

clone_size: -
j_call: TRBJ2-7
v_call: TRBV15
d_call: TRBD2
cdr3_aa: CATSREGLAGHYEQSF
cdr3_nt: TGTGCCACCAGCAGAGAAGGACTAGCGGGGCACTACGAGCAGTCCTTC

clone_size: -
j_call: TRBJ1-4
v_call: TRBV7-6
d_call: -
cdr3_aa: CASSSYSGLNEKLFF
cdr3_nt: TGTGCCAGCAGCTCCTACAGCGGGCTTAATGAAAAACTGTTTTTT